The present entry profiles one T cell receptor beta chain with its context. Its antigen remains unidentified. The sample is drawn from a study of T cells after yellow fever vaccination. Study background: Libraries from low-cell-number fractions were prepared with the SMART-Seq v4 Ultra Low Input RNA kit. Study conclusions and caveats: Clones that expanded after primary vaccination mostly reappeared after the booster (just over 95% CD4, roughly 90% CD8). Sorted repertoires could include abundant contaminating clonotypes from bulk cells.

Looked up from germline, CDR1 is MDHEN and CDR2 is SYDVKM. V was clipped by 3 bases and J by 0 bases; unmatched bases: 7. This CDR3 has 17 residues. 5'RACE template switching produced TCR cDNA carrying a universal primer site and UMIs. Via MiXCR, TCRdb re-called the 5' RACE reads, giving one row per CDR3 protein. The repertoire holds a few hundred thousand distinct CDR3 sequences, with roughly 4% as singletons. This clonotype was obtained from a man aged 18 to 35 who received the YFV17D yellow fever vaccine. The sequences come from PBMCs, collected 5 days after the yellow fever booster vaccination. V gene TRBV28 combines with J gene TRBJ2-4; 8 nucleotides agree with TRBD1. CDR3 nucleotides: TGTGCCAGCAGTTTCCCGCCACAGGGGGTAGCCAAAAACATTCAGTACTTC. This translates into CASSFPPQGVAKNIQYF.